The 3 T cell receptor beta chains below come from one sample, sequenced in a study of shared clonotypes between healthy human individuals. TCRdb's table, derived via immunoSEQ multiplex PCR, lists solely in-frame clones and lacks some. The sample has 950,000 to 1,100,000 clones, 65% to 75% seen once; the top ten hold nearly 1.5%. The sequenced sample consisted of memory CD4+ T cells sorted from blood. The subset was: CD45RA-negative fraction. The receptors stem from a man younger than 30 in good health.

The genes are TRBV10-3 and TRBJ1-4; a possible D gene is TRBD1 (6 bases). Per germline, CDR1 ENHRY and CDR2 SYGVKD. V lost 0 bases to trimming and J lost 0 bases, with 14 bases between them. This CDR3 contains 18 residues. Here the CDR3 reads CAISESRGSFSTNEKLFF. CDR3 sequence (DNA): TGTGCCATCAGTGAGTCGAGGGGGTCTTTTTCAACTAATGAAAAACTGTTTTTT.

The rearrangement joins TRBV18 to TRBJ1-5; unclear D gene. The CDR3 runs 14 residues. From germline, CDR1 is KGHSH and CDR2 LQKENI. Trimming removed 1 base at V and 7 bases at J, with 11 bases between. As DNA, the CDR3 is TGTGCCAGCTCACCACTCAAAGGAGCCCAGCCCCAGCATTTT. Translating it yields CASSPLKGAQPQHF.

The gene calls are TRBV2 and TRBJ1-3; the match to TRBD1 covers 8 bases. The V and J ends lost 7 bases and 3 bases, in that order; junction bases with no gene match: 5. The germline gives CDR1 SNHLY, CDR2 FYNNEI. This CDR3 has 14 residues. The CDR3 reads CASTRTGNGNTIYF. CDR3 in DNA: TGTGCCAGCACCAGGACAGGGAATGGAAACACCATATATTTT.